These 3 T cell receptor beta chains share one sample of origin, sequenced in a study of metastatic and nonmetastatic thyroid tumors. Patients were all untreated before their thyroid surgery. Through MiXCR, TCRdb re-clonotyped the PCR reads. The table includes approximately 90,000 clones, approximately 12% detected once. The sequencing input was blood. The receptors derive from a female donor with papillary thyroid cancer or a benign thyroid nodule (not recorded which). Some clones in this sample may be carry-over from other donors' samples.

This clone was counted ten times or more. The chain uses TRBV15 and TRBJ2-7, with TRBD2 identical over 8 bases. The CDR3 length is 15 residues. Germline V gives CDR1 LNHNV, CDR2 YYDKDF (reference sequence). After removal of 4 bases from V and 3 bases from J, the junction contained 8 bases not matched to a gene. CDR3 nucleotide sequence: TGTGCCACCAGCAATCTCCGGGAGGGCCACTACGAGCAGTACTTC. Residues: CATSNLREGHYEQYF.

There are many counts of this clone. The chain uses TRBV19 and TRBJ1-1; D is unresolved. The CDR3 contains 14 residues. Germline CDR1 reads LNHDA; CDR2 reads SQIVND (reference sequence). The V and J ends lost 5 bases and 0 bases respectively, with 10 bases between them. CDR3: CASSVGRLNTEAFF. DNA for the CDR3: TGTGCCAGTAGTGTCGGACGCCTGAACACTGAAGCTTTCTTT.

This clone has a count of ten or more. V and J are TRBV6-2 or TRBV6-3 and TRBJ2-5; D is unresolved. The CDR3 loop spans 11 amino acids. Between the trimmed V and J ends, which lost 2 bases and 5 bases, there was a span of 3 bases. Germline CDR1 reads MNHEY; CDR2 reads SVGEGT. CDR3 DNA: TGTGCCAGCAGTTACATGGAGACCCAGTACTTC. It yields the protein CASSYMETQYF.